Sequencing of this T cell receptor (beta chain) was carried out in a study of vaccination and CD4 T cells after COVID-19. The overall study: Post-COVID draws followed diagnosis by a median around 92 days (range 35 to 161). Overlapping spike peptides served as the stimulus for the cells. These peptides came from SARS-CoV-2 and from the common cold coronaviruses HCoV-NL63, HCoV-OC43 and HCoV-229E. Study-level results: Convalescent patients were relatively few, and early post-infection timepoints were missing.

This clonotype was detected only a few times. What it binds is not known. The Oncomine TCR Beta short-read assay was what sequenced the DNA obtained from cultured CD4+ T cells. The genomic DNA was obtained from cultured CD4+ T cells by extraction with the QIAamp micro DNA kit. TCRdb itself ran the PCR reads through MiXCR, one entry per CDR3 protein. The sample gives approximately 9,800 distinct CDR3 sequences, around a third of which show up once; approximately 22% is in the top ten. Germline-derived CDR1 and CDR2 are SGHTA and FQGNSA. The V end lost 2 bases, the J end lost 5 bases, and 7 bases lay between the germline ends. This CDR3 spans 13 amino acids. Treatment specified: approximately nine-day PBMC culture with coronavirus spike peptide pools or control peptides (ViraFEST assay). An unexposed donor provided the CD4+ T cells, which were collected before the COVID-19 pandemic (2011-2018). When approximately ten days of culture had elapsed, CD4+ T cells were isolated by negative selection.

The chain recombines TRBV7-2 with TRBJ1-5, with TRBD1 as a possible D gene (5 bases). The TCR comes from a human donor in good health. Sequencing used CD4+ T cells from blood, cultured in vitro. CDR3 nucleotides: TGTGCCAGCAGCTTAAGGGGTGATCAGCCCCAGCATTTT. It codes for CASSLRGDQPQHF.